These 25 T cell receptor beta chains share one sample of origin, sequenced in a study of T cell responses to AZD1222 COVID-19 vaccine. Only in-frame clones appear in the TCRdb table, and some are missing; sequencing was by immunoSEQ multiplex PCR. This table has about 150,000 clones, roughly 90% appearing once. The specimen was peripheral blood, collected 28 days after the second AZD1222 dose. The receptors derive from an adult who received the AZD1222 COVID-19 vaccine.

The V call is TRBV5-5, the J call TRBJ2-3; D not certain. Trimming removed 4 bases at V and 0 bases at J, with 12 bases between. CDR1 is SGHKS and CDR2 is YYEKEE in the germline V gene (reference sequence). CDR3 length: 15 residues. In DNA, the CDR3 is TGTGCCAGCAGCGCTCCTAGAACTAGCACAGATACGCAGTATTTT. Its protein is CASSAPRTSTDTQYF.

The V call is TRBV20-1, the J call TRBJ2-3; D is ambiguous. V lost 3 bases, J lost 2 bases, and 15 bases lay in between. The CDR3 runs 15 residues. Per the germline V gene, CDR1 is DFQATT and CDR2 is SNEGSKA (reference sequence). The CDR3, as DNA: TGCAGTGCTAGTGGCGGATCTGGCATCACAGATACGCAGTATTTT. Translating gives CSASGGSGITDTQYF.

This clone was detected only a few times. The chain links TRBV28 to TRBJ2-3; D gene ambiguous. Trimming pared 6 bases from V and 1 base from J, leaving 20 bases between. Germline CDR1 reads MDHEN; CDR2 reads SYDVKM. The CDR3 runs 17 residues. The CDR3 sequence: CASSPGGSFIRTDTQYF. CDR3 in DNA: TGTGCCAGCAGCCCCGGTGGTTCCTTTATACGCACAGATACGCAGTATTTT.

The count of this clone is one. The same CDR3 arises from other DNA sequences in this sample as well. This rearrangement joins TRBV18 to TRBJ2-2, with D perhaps matching TRBD1 or TRBD2 (5 bases each). V lost 3 bases, J lost 3 bases, and 5 bases lay in between. This CDR3 is 13 amino acids long. Germline V gene sequence: CDR1 KGHSH, CDR2 LQKENI. In nucleotides, the CDR3 is TGTGCCAGCTCACCGGGGGACACCGGGGAGCTGTTTTTT. The encoded protein is CASSPGDTGELFF.

The DNA for the CDR3 is TGTGCCAGCAGCCACGACGTAAACTATCAGCCCCAGCATTTT. This codes for CASSHDVNYQPQHF. V and J are TRBV6-6 and TRBJ1-5; D gene unclear. The CDR3 runs 14 residues. Germline values: CDR1 MNHNY, CDR2 SVGAGI (reference sequence). With 6 bases removed from V and 5 bases from J, the gap between germline ends came to 14 bases.

The rearrangement uses TRBV18 and TRBJ1-5; no definite D call. The CDR3 has 15 amino acids. V lost 4 bases and J lost 0, with 10 bases in between. Germline lookup yields CDR1 KGHSH and CDR2 LQKENI. The CDR3 loop reads CASSQAANSNQPQHF. The DNA of the CDR3 is TGTGCCAGCTCACAAGCAGCGAATAGCAATCAGCCCCAGCATTTT.

In its sample, this clone was seen a few times. CDR3 in amino acids: CASSFKTGDHYGYTF. The CDR3 bases are TGTGCCAGTAGTTTCAAGACAGGGGACCACTATGGCTACACCTTC. V gene TRBV19 combines with J gene TRBJ1-2; 8 positions match TRBD1. The trim removed 5 bases at V and 3 bases at J, leaving 8 bases unmatched. The CDR3 runs to 15 residues. In germline, CDR1 is LNHDA, CDR2 SQIVND (reference sequence).

The chain employs TRBV29-1 and TRBJ2-1; a possible D gene is TRBD2 (5 bases). V lost 1 base and J 4 bases, leaving 23 bases between the germline ends. The CDR3 contains 18 residues. CDR1 SQVTM and CDR2 ANQGSEA come from the germline V gene. The DNA for the CDR3 is TGCAGCGTTGAAGTTTCCACGAGGGAATGGTTCGCTTACAATGAGCAGTTCTTC. This sequence encodes CSVEVSTREWFAYNEQFF.

The J gene is TRBJ2-5, the V gene TRBV11-3; 10 positions agree with TRBD1. CDR1 is SGHNT and CDR2 is YENEEA in the germline V gene. The trim removed 5 bases at V and 7 bases at J, leaving 7 bases unmatched. The CDR3 sequence is 14 residues long. CDR3 in DNA: TGTGCCAGCAGCAGCGGACAGGGGGACGGGACCCAGTACTTC. As protein: CASSSGQGDGTQYF.

The chain is built from TRBV5-1 and TRBJ2-1; 7 nucleotides agree with TRBD2. The CDR3 totals 15 residues. Germline V gives CDR1 SGHRS, CDR2 YFSETQ. V was pared by 4 bases and J by 5 bases, with 9 bases of the junction left unmatched. The CDR3 DNA follows: TGCGCCAGCAGCGTCCTACTAGCGTCTAACAATGAGCAGTTCTTC. It is translated as CASSVLLASNNEQFF.

A few counts support this clone. V gene TRBV5-8 combines with J gene TRBJ1-2; no clear D gene. The CDR3 is made up of 13 amino acids. Between the trimmed V and J ends, which lost 2 bases and 3 bases, there was a span of 8 bases. Germline-derived CDR1 and CDR2 are SGHTS and YDEGEE. The CDR3 DNA reads TGTGCCAGCAGCTTTCCTGGGGACTATGGCTACACCTTC. This encodes CASSFPGDYGYTF.

The rearrangement links TRBV29-1 to TRBJ2-3, with D possibly being TRBD1 or TRBD2 (5 bases each). Germline V CDR1 and CDR2: SQVTM, ANQGSEA. The CDR3 contains 15 residues. Trimming stripped 4 bases from V and 3 bases from J, with 17 bases between. CDR3 sequence: CSVAARGLGTDTQYF. CDR3 coding DNA: TGCAGCGTTGCTGCCCGGGGCCTGGGGACAGATACGCAGTATTTT.

The J gene is TRBJ2-1, the V gene TRBV6-5; D not certain. V was shortened by 2 bases and J by 4 bases, with 6 bases between the two germline ends. CDR1 and CDR2 from the germline V gene are MNHEY and SVGAGI. This CDR3 region has 13 residues. In DNA, the CDR3 is TGTGCCAGCAGTTACGGGGTTTACAATGAGCAGTTCTTC. Translated, it gives CASSYGVYNEQFF.

The chain carries TRBV7-9 and TRBJ1-2; D perhaps matches TRBD1 (5 bases). The germline gives CDR1 SEHNR, CDR2 FQNEAQ (reference sequence). The CDR3 covers 17 residues. V lost 5 bases and J 4 bases, leaving 23 bases between the germline ends. CDR3 sequence reads: CASSPNPGGGPLYGYTF. The CDR3 nucleotides read TGTGCCAGCAGCCCTAACCCAGGTGGGGGTCCCCTCTATGGCTACACCTTC.

This chain connects TRBV25-1 to TRBJ2-7; 10 positions agree with TRBD2. Trimming cost V 8 bases and J 4 bases; bases outside gene matches: 5. Germline V gene data show CDR1 as MGHDK and CDR2 as SYGVNS. The CDR3 is 13 residues long. The CDR3 region is CASEGLAVYEQYF. DNA for the CDR3: TGTGCCAGCGAAGGACTAGCGGTTTACGAGCAGTACTTC.

The chain joins TRBV18 to TRBJ2-3; 10 nucleotides align to TRBD1. Unmatched junction bases numbered 7, after V lost 4 bases and J lost 3 bases. This CDR3 contains 16 residues. CDR1 is KGHSH and CDR2 is LQKENI in the germline V gene. CDR3 residues: CASSLQTGGGTDTQYF. In DNA, the CDR3 is TGTGCCAGCTCACTGCAGACAGGGGGCGGGACAGATACGCAGTATTTT.

This chain connects TRBV7-8 to TRBJ1-6; 7 positions agree with TRBD1. In germline, CDR1 is SGHVS, CDR2 FQNEAQ. V gave up 5 bases and J gave up 7 bases; unmatched junction bases: 8. The CDR3 is made up of 15 amino acids. In nucleotides, the CDR3 is TGTGCCAGCAGCCTACTAGGACAGGTCAATTCACCCCTCCACTTT. Its translation: CASSLLGQVNSPLHF. Full variable domain (remainder filled in from reference TRBV7-8 and TRBJ1-6): GAGVSQSPRYKVAKRGQDVALRCDPISGHVSLFWYQQALGQGPEFLTYFQNEAQLDKSGLPSDRFFAERPEGSVSTLKIQRTQQEDSAVYLCASSLLGQVNSPLHFGNGTRLTVT.

The genes are TRBV5-1 and TRBJ1-4; D gene ambiguous. Germline CDR1 SGHRS, CDR2 YFSETQ. This CDR3 is 12 amino acids long. Trimming removed 0 bases from V and 14 bases from J, with 11 bases in between. CDR3 sequence (DNA): TGCGCCAGCAGCTTGGAAGGAGAACGGCTGTTTTTT. Translation gives CASSLEGERLFF.

The chain combines TRBV7-9 with TRBJ2-7; D might be TRBD2 (7 bases). Trimming cost V 5 bases and J 3 bases, with 17 bases left between them. The CDR3 runs to 15 residues. Germline-derived CDR1 and CDR2 are SEHNR and FQNEAQ (reference sequence). CDR3 loop: CASSPGGRGNYEQYF. The DNA for the CDR3 is TGTGCCAGCAGCCCGGGGGGCAGGGGTAACTACGAGCAGTACTTC.

The rearrangement links TRBV10-3 to TRBJ2-3, with unresolved D. The CDR3 consists of 11 residues. CDR1 is ENHRY and CDR2 is SYGVKD in the germline V gene. The ends were cut back, 6 bases at V and 5 bases at J, with 6 bases in the middle. Here the CDR3 DNA reads TGTGCCATCAGGCAACGAGATACGCAGTATTTT. This codes for CAIRQRDTQYF.

The chain combines TRBV28 with TRBJ2-7, with D possibly TRBD1 on 6 matching bases. The CDR3 totals 18 residues. V lost 6 bases and J 0 bases, leaving 24 bases between the germline ends. Germline CDR1 MDHEN, CDR2 SYDVKM. The CDR3 DNA is TGTGCCAGCAGGGATGACAGGCCCATCTCGAGGAGCTCCTACGAGCAGTACTTC. Its protein is CASRDDRPISRSSYEQYF.

The chain uses TRBV19 and TRBJ1-5, with 11 bases identical to TRBD1. This CDR3 region has 15 residues. CDR1 LNHDA and CDR2 SQIVND come from the germline V gene (reference sequence). V dropped 4 bases and J dropped 7; count of bases not matched to a gene: 6. This CDR3 is CASSTGQGAGQPQHF. Here the CDR3 DNA reads TGTGCCAGTAGTACAGGACAGGGGGCTGGACAGCCCCAGCATTTT. Looking up the rest from reference TRBV19 and TRBJ1-5 gives the full variable domain: DGGITQSPKYLFRKEGQNVTLSCEQNLNHDAMYWYRQDPGQGLRLIYYSQIVNDFQKGDIAEGYSVSREKKESFPLTVTSAQKNPTAFYLCASSTGQGAGQPQHFGDGTRLSIL.

V is TRBV24-1 and J is TRBJ2-2, with 7 bases identical to TRBD1. The CDR3 is 17 residues long. Germline-derived CDR1 and CDR2 are KGHDR and SFDVKD. V lost 4 bases to trimming and J lost 6 bases; unmatched junction nucleotides: 13. CDR3 amino acids: CATSDPGGGLFAGELFF. The CDR3 region has the DNA TGTGCCACCAGTGACCCAGGGGGTGGTCTTTTCGCCGGGGAGCTGTTTTTT.

The chain links TRBV7-9 to TRBJ1-2, with 7 bases fitting TRBD1. Germline CDR1 SEHNR, CDR2 FQNEAQ (reference sequence). The J segment lost 4 bases and the V segment lost 5 bases, leaving 13 bases of the junction unmatched. This CDR3 has 16 residues. CDR3: CASSPKDRIGGYGYTF. The CDR3 bases are TGTGCCAGCAGCCCTAAGGACAGGATCGGGGGCTATGGCTACACCTTC. The whole variable domain, filled in from reference TRBV7-9 and TRBJ1-2, reads DTGVSQNPRHKITKRGQNVTFRCDPISEHNRLYWYRQTLGQGPEFLTYFQNEAQLEKSRLLSDRFSAERPKGSFSTLEIQRTEQGDSAMYLCASSPKDRIGGYGYTFGSGTRLTVV.

The chain has TRBV28 and TRBJ1-1, with D unclear. This CDR3 contains 14 residues. Germline assignment: CDR1 MDHEN and CDR2 SYDVKM. Trimming removed 6 bases at V and 4 bases at J, with 15 bases between. As DNA, the CDR3 is TGTGCCAGCAGCGCGACGACCAGGTTCACTGAAGCTTTCTTT. Translated, it gives CASSATTRFTEAFF. Looking up the rest from reference TRBV28 and TRBJ1-1 gives the full variable domain: DVKVTQSSRYLVKRTGEKVFLECVQDMDHENMFWYRQDPGLGLRLIYFSYDVKMKEKGDIPEGYSVSREKKERFSLILESASTNQTSMYLCASSATTRFTEAFFGQGTRLTVV.